This T cell receptor (beta chain) was recorded in a study of beta chain features in type 1 diabetes. Trimming left V 7 bases short and J 4 bases short, with 21 bases between. The CDR3 runs to 15 residues. The V gene's germline CDR1 is SGDLS and CDR2 YYNGEE. All of the isolated RNA was reverse transcribed, so expressed TCRB transcripts were sequenced. Here immunoSEQ multiplex PCR was the method, and the copy in TCRdb shows in-frame clones only, minus some. The table has roughly 700,000 clones, 13% seen once; the top ten hold approximately 0.022%. This clone was seen more than once but under ten times. What it recognizes is unknown. Study-wide results and caveats: All four CD4+ subsets from Type 1 diabetes patients carried moderately but significantly shorter TCRB CDR3s.

V gene TRBV9 combines with J gene TRBJ2-7; no clear D gene. This TCR was recovered from a man in his late teens or twenties with type 1 diabetes. The sequenced sample consisted of naive CD4+ T cells from blood. The CDR3, as DNA: TGTGCCAGCTCCCGCTCCCTGGAAGAGAGATACGAGCAGTACTTC. Its protein is CASSRSLEERYEQYF.